This TCR beta chain originates from a study of cytomegalovirus exposure and HLA in healthy donors. Across the whole study: Findings of an earlier analysis included around 120 million unique TCR beta sequences from 170 million or so T cells.

This clone came up a few times. Its target is not known. A multiplex PCR was run with 60 Vbeta primers and 13 Jbeta primers. Only in-frame clones appear in the TCRdb table, and some are missing; sequencing was by immunoSEQ multiplex PCR. The table has more than 100,000 clones, 73% seen once. Whole-study results and caveats: In an earlier analysis, in around 590 donors, most V segments appeared productive either ~87% or ~30% of the time. Reportedly, cytomegalovirus status was diagnosed with high sensitivity and specificity. Highly shared sequence variants in one cluster were likely a sequencing artifact.

J lost 1 base, V lost 5 bases, and 7 bases had no gene match. The CDR3 contains 15 residues. The germline gives CDR1 LNHDA, CDR2 SQIVND (reference sequence). The TCR was taken from a woman between 40 and 55 years old in good health and CMV-seronegative. This chain links TRBV19 with TRBJ2-5; 7 nucleotides line up with TRBD1. Sequencing used PBMCs. The CDR3 is CASSPRQGPQETQYF. In nucleotides, the CDR3 is TGTGCCAGTAGTCCACGACAGGGACCCCAAGAGACCCAGTACTTC. The variable domain in full, with the rest retrieved from reference TRBV19 and TRBJ2-5, is DGGITQSPKYLFRKEGQNVTLSCEQNLNHDAMYWYRQDPGQGLRLIYYSQIVNDFQKGDIAEGYSVSREKKESFPLTVTSAQKNPTAFYLCASSPRQGPQETQYFGPGTRLLVL.